The 18 T cell receptor gamma chains listed next were all sequenced from one sample in a study of gamma delta lymphoproliferative disorders and STAT genes. TCRdb applied CATT to the multiplex PCR reads for clone calling. The table has some 740 gamma-chain clones, roughly 25% seen once; the top ten hold roughly 22%. Sequencing used genomic DNA taken from PBMCs of patients and controls. Sample: blood. These receptors were taken from a human donor in good health.

This clone is medium-sized. V is TRGV9 and J is TRGJ1 or TRGJ2. The J gene was not available in TCRdb and was assigned here by matching the DNA to germline segments. Per the germline V gene, CDR1 is GITISATS and CDR2 is ISYDGTV (reference sequence). The ends lost 0 bases at V and 11 bases at J; junction bases unmatched: 10. This CDR3 contains 13 residues. The CDR3 DNA reads as TGTGCCTTGTGGGAGGTGCCGCTTCGGGAGAAACTCTTT. Translated: CALWEVPLREKLF.

This chain links TRGV4 with TRGJP2. The J gene was not available in TCRdb and was assigned here by matching the DNA to germline segments. This CDR3 spans 17 amino acids. V lost 0 bases, J lost 0 bases, and 7 bases stayed unmatched. Germline V gene sequence: CDR1 EGSTGY, CDR2 YDSYTSSV. CDR3 region: CATWDGRVYSSDWIKTF. Written as DNA, the CDR3 is TGTGCCACCTGGGATGGGAGGGTTTATAGTAGTGATTGGATCAAGACGTTT.

This clone is large by share. The V call is TRGV3, the J call TRGJ1 or TRGJ2. The J gene, left out of TCRdb, was set here by checking the DNA against germline. The CDR3 contains 14 residues. In germline, CDR1 is VTNTFY, CDR2 YDVSTARD (reference sequence). With 0 bases clipped from V and 3 bases from J, the junction kept 5 bases outside the gene matches. For the CDR3, the DNA is TGTGCCACCTGGGACAGGCCCCTTTATTATAAGAAACTCTTT. It specifies CATWDRPLYYKKLF.

This clone is deemed large. This chain links TRGV5 with TRGJ1 or TRGJ2. The J gene is not listed in TCRdb, so it was assigned here from a DNA match to germline. CDR1 VINAFY and CDR2 YDVSNSKD come from the germline V gene. The V and J ends lost 9 bases and 10 bases, in that order; junction bases with no gene match: 9. This CDR3 region has 10 residues. The DNA of the CDR3 is TGTGCCACCGGGCTGGGAAAGAAACTCTTT. Protein: CATGLGKKLF.

Regarding this clone: TCRdb has a much larger clone's protein, which differs at residue 4 from the translation of this DNA, likely because of a read error; what is shown is the protein translated from the DNA. The chain has TRGV8 and TRGJ1 or TRGJ2. Since TCRdb gives no J gene, matching the DNA to germline was used here to assign it. The CDR3 runs 13 residues. Germline V gives CDR1 VENAVY, CDR2 YDSYNSRV. CDR3 amino acids: CATREKGYYKKLF. CDR3 nucleotides: TGTGCCACCCGGGAAAAGGGGTATTATAAGAAACTCTTT.

The chain combines TRGV2 with TRGJ1 or TRGJ2. TCRdb supplies no J gene; here it was assigned by aligning the nucleotide sequence to germline. The germline gives CDR1 EGSNGY, CDR2 YDSYNSKV. The CDR3 is made up of 10 amino acids. Unmatched junction bases numbered 2, after V lost 9 bases and J lost 3 bases. CDR3 DNA: TGTGCCACCCCTTATTATAAGAAACTCTTT. Amino acid sequence: CATPYYKKLF.

The genes are TRGV9 and TRGJ1 or TRGJ2. Here the J gene came from matching the DNA to germline, since TCRdb omits it. V trimming: 5 bases; J trimming: 9 bases; junction bases outside the gene matches: 10. The CDR3 contains 12 residues. Germline V gene sequence: CDR1 GITISATS, CDR2 ISYDGTV (reference sequence). CDR3 in DNA: TGTGCCTTGTGGGTCCCCCAGGCTAAGAAACTCTTT. Translated, it gives CALWVPQAKKLF.

This clone is labeled as large. This chain links TRGV5 with TRGJP2. TCRdb supplies no J gene; here it was assigned by aligning the nucleotide sequence to germline. The CDR3 runs 15 residues. In germline, CDR1 is VINAFY, CDR2 YDVSNSKD. V was clipped by 0 bases and J by 3 bases; unmatched bases: 4. For the CDR3, the DNA is TGTGCCACCTGGGACAGGCTTGGTAGTGATTGGATCAAGACGTTT. Amino acid sequence: CATWDRLGSDWIKTF.

In this sample, this clone is medium-sized. TCRdb's protein sequence differs at residue 7 from the translated DNA; the protein presented here follows the DNA. This rearrangement joins TRGV2 to TRGJ1 or TRGJ2. TCRdb supplies no J gene; here it was assigned by aligning the nucleotide sequence to germline. With V trimmed by 0 bases and J by 3 bases, 2 bases remained unmatched. This CDR3 has 13 residues. Germline V gene sequence: CDR1 EGSNGY, CDR2 YDSYNSKV. This CDR3 reads CATWDGVYYKKLF. The CDR3, as DNA: TGTGCCACCTGGGACGGGGTTTATTATAAGAAACTCTTT.

The rearrangement uses TRGV10 and TRGJ1 or TRGJ2. The J gene, not given by TCRdb, was assigned here from a germline match of the nucleotide sequence. TRGV10 is an ORF; its function is uncertain. J lost 1 base, V lost 8 bases, and 9 bases had no gene match. The CDR3 extends over 14 amino acids. The CDR3 spells CAAWDALNYYKKLF. As DNA, the CDR3 is TGTGCTGCGTGGGATGCCCTCAATTATTATAAGAAACTCTTT.

V is TRGV10 and J is TRGJP1. Here the J gene was assigned by germline matching of the DNA, as TCRdb has none. TRGV10 is an ORF, with its function uncertain. This CDR3 contains 11 residues. J was trimmed by 7 bases and V by 11 bases; bases with no gene match: 5. CDR3 sequence: CAAKDGWFKIF. The CDR3 nucleotides are TGTGCTGCGAAGGATGGTTGGTTCAAGATATTT.

Judged by abundance, this clone is medium-sized. This rearrangement joins TRGV10 to TRGJP1. TCRdb does not report a J gene; here it was assigned by matching the DNA to germline references. TRGV10 is treated as an ORF (open reading frame) with a function not yet certain. The CDR3 loop spans 9 amino acids. For the CDR3, the DNA is TGTACCACTGGTTGGTTCAAGATATTT. It codes for CTTGWFKIF.

The genes are TRGV11 and TRGJ1 or TRGJ2. TCRdb offers no J gene call, so here the DNA was matched to germline to obtain one. TRGV11 is sorted into the ORF group, with uncertain function. This CDR3 has 13 amino acids. V was clipped by 0 bases and J by 10 bases; unmatched bases: 6. The CDR3 loop is CACWIRHVRKKLF. The CDR3 bases are TGTGCCTGCTGGATTAGGCACGTCCGGAAGAAACTCTTT.

By share of the sample, this clone is large. The chain uses TRGV2 and TRGJ1 or TRGJ2. Assignment of the J gene here rests on matching the DNA to germline, because TCRdb gives none. The CDR3 is made up of 13 amino acids. J lost 6 bases, V lost 0 bases, and 5 bases had no gene match. Germline CDR1 is EGSNGY and CDR2 is YDSYNSKV. The CDR3 loop is CATWDGRFYKKLF. CDR3 coding DNA: TGTGCCACCTGGGACGGGCGTTTTTATAAGAAACTCTTT.

By share of the sample, this clone is large. In DNA, the CDR3 is TGTGCTGCGTGGGATCCGACTTATTATAAGAAACTCTTT. This encodes CAAWDPTYYKKLF. The chain combines TRGV10 with TRGJ1 or TRGJ2. Germline matching of the DNA provided the J gene here, since TCRdb leaves it blank. TRGV10 is filed as an ORF, its function uncertain. The V and J ends lost 8 bases and 3 bases, in that order; junction bases with no gene match: 8. The CDR3 is 13 amino acids.

This clone is large in the sample. This chain joins TRGV2 and TRGJ1 or TRGJ2. TCRdb is silent on the J gene; assignment here came from matching the DNA to germline. The germline V gene has CDR1 EGSNGY and CDR2 YDSYNSKV. V shed 1 base and J 10 bases; nucleotides not matched to a gene: 1. CDR3 size: 10 residues. CDR3 in DNA: TGTGCCACCTGGGACGGAAAGAAACTCTTT. Its protein product is CATWDGKKLF.

This clone counts as large. The chain recombines TRGV2 with TRGJ1 or TRGJ2. Because TCRdb records no J gene, it was assigned here through a match of the DNA to germline. This CDR3 has 14 residues. CDR1 and CDR2 (germline): EGSNGY, YDSYNSKV. The trim removed 0 bases at V and 3 bases at J, leaving 5 bases unmatched. CDR3 residues: CATWDGLSYYKKLF. In DNA, the CDR3 is TGTGCCACCTGGGACGGGCTTAGTTATTATAAGAAACTCTTT.

V and J are TRGV1 and TRGJ1 or TRGJ2. TCRdb leaves out the J gene; it was filled in here by matching the DNA to germline. TRGV1 is given ORF status, its function remaining uncertain. The trim removed 0 bases at V and 4 bases at J, leaving 9 bases unmatched. The CDR3 spans 15 residues. Written as DNA, the CDR3 is TGTGCCACCTGGGACAGGCTATGGCGCTATTATAAGAAACTCTTT. This sequence encodes CATWDRLWRYYKKLF.